Each of the 10 T cell receptor beta chains below was sequenced from the same sample in a study of T cell responses to AZD1222 COVID-19 vaccine. The repertoire was sequenced with immunoSEQ multiplex PCR; TCRdb's copy has only in-frame clones and lacks some. The table shows more than 150,000 clones, with just under 90% occurring only once. Sample: peripheral blood, taken on day 0 of AZD1222 vaccination. The source is an adult in good health.

The DNA for the CDR3 is TGTGCCAGCAGCCATAAGCGGGGGGGCACAGATACGCAGTATTTT. Amino acids: CASSHKRGGTDTQYF. The chain joins TRBV5-8 to TRBJ2-3, with TRBD2 matching over 9 bases. The CDR3 extends over 15 amino acids. V lost 4 bases, J lost 1 base, and 4 bases stayed unmatched. The V gene's germline CDR1 is SGHTS and CDR2 YDEGEE.

The genes are TRBV5-1 and TRBJ2-5; D gene unclear. This CDR3 has 14 residues. The V end lost 0 bases, the J end lost 0 bases, and 6 bases lay between the germline ends. Per germline, CDR1 SGHRS and CDR2 YFSETQ. The CDR3 protein is CASSLAADQETQYF. DNA of the CDR3: TGCGCCAGCAGCTTGGCGGCAGACCAAGAGACCCAGTACTTC.

The gene calls are TRBV4-2 and TRBJ1-5, with unresolved D. V lost 0 bases and J 4 bases, leaving 16 bases between the germline ends. The CDR3 sequence is 17 residues long. Germline assignment: CDR1 LGHNA and CDR2 YNFKEQ. DNA of the CDR3: TGTGCCAGCAGCCAAGACCCGGGGAGGGTACGTAATCAGCCCCAGCATTTT. Protein sequence: CASSQDPGRVRNQPQHF.

J is TRBJ1-5 and V is TRBV6-6; no clear D. V lost 2 bases, J lost 1 base, and 6 bases lay in between. The CDR3 is 14 residues long. Germline CDR1 MNHNY, CDR2 SVGAGI (reference sequence). CDR3 loop: CASSYRRSNQPQHF. CDR3 DNA sequence: TGTGCCAGCAGTTACAGGAGGAGCAATCAGCCCCAGCATTTT.

This chain joins TRBV24-1 and TRBJ2-2; D perhaps matches TRBD2 (5 bases). The germline V gene has CDR1 KGHDR and CDR2 SFDVKD. The ends were cut back, 5 bases at V and 6 bases at J, with 15 bases in the middle. The CDR3 totals 15 residues. CDR3 residues: CATSARGKVAGELFF. CDR3 DNA sequence: TGTGCCACCAGTGCCCGGGGTAAGGTTGCCGGGGAGCTGTTTTTT.

The chain is built from TRBV6-1 and TRBJ1-3; tentatively, D is TRBD1 (6 bases). Deletions cut 4 bases from V and 0 bases from J, with 13 bases between. There are 16 residues in the CDR3. Germline-derived CDR1 and CDR2 are MNHNS and SASEGT. In DNA, the CDR3 is TGTGCCAGCAGTGGGACAGAAAACTTCTCTGGAAACACCATATATTTT. Its protein product is CASSGTENFSGNTIYF.

A single count supports this clone. The chain joins TRBV4-2 to TRBJ2-6, with TRBD1 matching over 12 bases. V was clipped by 0 bases and J by 1 base; unmatched bases: 1. This CDR3 is built from 18 residues. CDR1 is LGHNA, CDR2 YNFKEQ, per germline. The CDR3 region has the DNA TGTGCCAGCAGCCAAGAGGGACAGGGGGCTTCTGGGGCCAACGTCCTGACTTTC. Protein product: CASSQEGQGASGANVLTF.

The V and J genes are TRBV19 and TRBJ2-1, with D uncertain. The germline V gene encodes CDR1 LNHDA and CDR2 SQIVND (reference sequence). Trimming took 3 bases from V and 6 from J, leaving 21 bases between them. The CDR3 totals 17 residues. CDR3 sequence reads: CASSIPNLGVGSNEQFF. CDR3 coding DNA: TGTGCCAGTAGTATCCCCAACCTAGGAGTCGGCAGCAATGAGCAGTTCTTC.

The V call is TRBV19, the J call TRBJ2-5, with a tentative D call TRBD2 (6 bases). The CDR3 is 13 amino acids. V was cut by 8 bases and J by 2 bases, with 12 bases left in between. Germline loops: CDR1 LNHDA, CDR2 SQIVND (reference sequence). The CDR3 bases are TGTGCCAGTTGCGAGCGGGCACAAGAGACCCAGTACTTC. Its translation is CASCERAQETQYF.

The chain employs TRBV29-1 and TRBJ1-1; D call uncertain. CDR1 is SQVTM and CDR2 is ANQGSEA in the germline V gene. The germline V and J ends were trimmed by 5 bases and 3 bases, with 7 bases remaining between them. CDR3 size: 11 residues. CDR3 sequence: CSVHAYTEAFF. CDR3 nucleotides: TGCAGCGTTCATGCTTACACTGAAGCTTTCTTT.